The text below deals with one T cell receptor (beta chain). The sample comes from a study of OX40 agonist ivuxolimab in advanced cancers. Study as a whole: The group had a mean age of roughly 65 years, ranged from about 23 to 85, and was 82.7% male. Eligibility admitted prior anti-PD-1, anti-PD-L1 or anti-CTLA-4 therapy; around 38% had some.

V was clipped by 4 bases and J by 3 bases, with 8 bases between them. Germline CDR1 is SGHDT and CDR2 is YYEEEE. The CDR3 sequence is 12 residues long. The assay was immunoSEQ multiplex PCR, and TCRdb's table has in-frame clones only and misses some. Here the sample spans some 19,000 clones, approximately 80% being singletons. The TCR comes from an adult with an advanced solid tumor such as melanoma, head and neck, liver or kidney cancer. The chain joins TRBV5-6 to TRBJ2-7; tentative D call: TRBD2 (6 bases). Material: CD4+ or CD8+ T cells sorted from blood, obtained in a trial of the OX40 agonist ivuxolimab. CDR3 sequence: CASSLGLYEQYF. As DNA, the CDR3 is TGTGCCAGCAGCCTGGGACTCTACGAGCAGTACTTC.